This entry is about one T cell receptor (beta chain). Antigen unknown. The source of the sample is a study of cytomegalovirus exposure and HLA in healthy donors. About the study: Assignment to the Caucasian-associated ancestry cluster applied to more than 75% of the approximately 370 genotyped donors.

Germline values: CDR1 SGHTA, CDR2 FQGNSA. J was trimmed by 3 bases and V by 5 bases; bases with no gene match: 8. CDR3 length: 17 residues. Regarding the study as a whole: HLA alleles showed associations with some 17,000 TCR beta sequences in a later analysis, at a 0.05 false discovery rate. Reports state that TCR beta sequences accurately predicted most subjects' HLA-A and HLA-B alleles.

Donors consisted of healthy bone marrow donors. Both 60 Vbeta primers and 13 Jbeta primers went into the PCR. Some clones are missing from TCRdb's copy, which holds only in-frame ones; the method was immunoSEQ multiplex PCR. The sample includes approximately 110,000 clones, about 76% seen only once; the top ten take roughly 13%. Input material: PBMCs. The clonotype comes from a woman aged 55-69 years in good health and CMV-seropositive. The rearrangement uses TRBV7-2 and TRBJ2-3, with 13 nucleotides matching TRBD2. CDR3 in amino acids: CASSRRRGLAGTDTQYF. The CDR3 DNA sequence: TGTGCCAGCAGCCGACGCAGGGGACTAGCGGGAACAGATACGCAGTATTTT.